This passage covers 5 T cell receptor beta chains from one sample sequenced in a study of cytomegalovirus exposure and HLA in healthy donors. The study ran its PCR with 60 Vbeta and 13 Jbeta primers. The data were produced by immunoSEQ multiplex PCR, yet TCRdb's version contains in-frame clones alone and is incomplete. The table has about 80,000 clones, around 80% seen once. Sequencing was performed on PBMCs. The receptors shown here come from a woman aged 50 to 60 in good health and CMV-seropositive.

V is TRBV6-6 and J is TRBJ1-6; perhaps TRBD1 as D (5 bases). V was clipped by 5 bases and J by 5 bases, with 10 bases between them. The CDR3 sequence is 14 residues long. The germline V gene encodes CDR1 MNHNY and CDR2 SVGAGI (reference sequence). The CDR3 nucleotides are TGTGCCAGCAGTCCAAGGGGAAATAATTCACCCCTCCACTTT. Its protein product is CASSPRGNNSPLHF.

The V gene is TRBV7-3, the J gene TRBJ2-3; 7 bases are shared with TRBD2. The V gene's germline CDR1 is SGHTA and CDR2 FQGTGA. This CDR3 is built from 14 residues. The V gene end was trimmed by 4 bases and the J gene end by 6 bases; junction bases not matched to a gene: 7. As DNA, the CDR3 is TGTGCCAGCAGCTGGCGCGGGAGAGCGGATACGCAGTATTTT. It encodes CASSWRGRADTQYF.

V gene TRBV18 combines with J gene TRBJ1-6; tentatively, D is TRBD1 (5 bases). Germline V CDR1 and CDR2: KGHSH, LQKENI. The CDR3 has 16 residues. The V end was cut by 5 bases, the J end by 3 bases, with 14 bases between. CDR3 nucleotides: TGTGCCAGCTCATCCAACCCAGACAGCTATAATTCACCCCTCCACTTT. Its protein product is CASSSNPDSYNSPLHF.

The CDR3 region has the DNA TGTGCCAGCAGTCGGGACAGTCAACAGACCCAGTACTTC. It encodes CASSRDSQQTQYF. The chain combines TRBV2 with TRBJ2-5; 7 bases line up with TRBD1. Germline V gene sequence: CDR1 SNHLY, CDR2 FYNNEI. J was trimmed by 6 bases and V by 5 bases; bases with no gene match: 6. This CDR3 has 13 amino acids.

Details on this clone: Other DNA sequences of this sample code for an identical CDR3. V and J are TRBV19 and TRBJ2-1, with D perhaps TRBD1 (6 bases). The germline V gene encodes CDR1 LNHDA and CDR2 SQIVND (reference sequence). Deletions cut 6 bases from V and 0 bases from J, with 12 bases between. The CDR3 runs to 15 residues. The CDR3 sequence is CASRADRSSYNEQFF. Written as DNA, the CDR3 is TGTGCCAGTAGGGCCGACAGGAGCTCCTACAATGAGCAGTTCTTC.